This T cell receptor beta chain was sequenced during a study of cytomegalovirus exposure and HLA in healthy donors. Note on this clone: Relative to the germline gene, one junction end is altered; a read error may explain this.

PCR employed 60 Vbeta and 13 Jbeta primers. Method: immunoSEQ multiplex PCR; TCRdb's copy keeps in-frame clones and lacks some. The sample consists of roughly 97,000 clones, around 82% of them appearing once. CDR1 SSHAT and CDR2 FNYEAQ come from the germline V gene (reference sequence). CDR3 length: 15 residues. The sequenced sample was PBMCs. The receptor was derived from a woman aged 35 to 49 in good health and CMV-seronegative. The gene calls are TRBV7-7 and TRBJ1-4, with 7 bases identical to TRBD1. The CDR3 coding sequence is TGTGCTAGCAGCTTAAGACAGGGAAGAAATGAAAAACTGTTTTTT. Protein: CASSLRQGRNEKLFF.